Presented here are 3 T cell receptor beta chains from one specimen sequenced in a study of post-analysis software for immune sequencing data. General study results and limits: Included in a set of about five TRBV segments more frequent in patients than controls were TRBV5-6, TRBV5-1 and TRBV20-1.

The library was made from cDNA and included unique molecular identifiers. Each CDR3 protein is one row after TCRdb ran MiXCR on the PCR reads. The table has roughly 800,000 distinct CDR3 sequences, just over 45% seen once. The antigens these receptors bind are not known. Sequencing input: blood. Receptor source: a girl aged 10 to 17 with multiple sclerosis.

This clonotype was seen a few times. The chain links TRBV10-3 to TRBJ1-6; 9 bases are shared with TRBD1. J lost 12 bases, V lost 8 bases, and 5 bases had no gene match. The CDR3 sequence is 12 residues long. Germline V lookup: CDR1 ENHRY, CDR2 SYGVKD. CDR3 residues: CAIGQGMEPLHF. CDR3 sequence (DNA): TGTGCCATCGGACAGGGGATGGAACCCCTCCACTTT.

The V and J genes are TRBV28 and TRBJ1-2, with a tentative D call TRBD1 (5 bases). CDR1 and CDR2 (germline): MDHEN, SYDVKM. V was clipped by 8 bases and J by 3 bases, with 10 bases between them. The CDR3 is 12 residues long. CDR3 sequence reads: CASWGLDYGYTF. The DNA of the CDR3 is TGTGCCAGCTGGGGGTTAGACTATGGCTACACCTTC.

This clonotype was seen a single time. This rearrangement joins TRBV29-1 to TRBJ2-1; D gene uncertain. There are 12 residues in the CDR3. In germline, CDR1 is SQVTM, CDR2 ANQGSEA. V shed 2 bases and J shed 7 bases, with 9 bases lying between them. The CDR3 sequence is CSVELAGNEQFF. DNA of the CDR3: TGCAGCGTTGAATTAGCCGGAAATGAGCAGTTCTTC.